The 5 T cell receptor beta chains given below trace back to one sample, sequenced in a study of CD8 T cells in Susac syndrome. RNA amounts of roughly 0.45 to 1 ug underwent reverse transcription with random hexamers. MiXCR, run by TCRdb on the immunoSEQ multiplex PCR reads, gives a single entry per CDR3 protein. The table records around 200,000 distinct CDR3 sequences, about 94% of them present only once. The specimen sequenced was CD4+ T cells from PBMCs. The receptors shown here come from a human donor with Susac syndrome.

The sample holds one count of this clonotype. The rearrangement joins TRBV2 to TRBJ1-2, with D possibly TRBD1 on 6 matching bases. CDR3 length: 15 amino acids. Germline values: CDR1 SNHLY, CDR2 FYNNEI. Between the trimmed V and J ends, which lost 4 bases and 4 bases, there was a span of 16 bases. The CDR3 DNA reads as TGTGCCAGCAGTGCAACCTTAGGGGGGCTCTATGGCTACACCTTC. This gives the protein CASSATLGGLYGYTF.

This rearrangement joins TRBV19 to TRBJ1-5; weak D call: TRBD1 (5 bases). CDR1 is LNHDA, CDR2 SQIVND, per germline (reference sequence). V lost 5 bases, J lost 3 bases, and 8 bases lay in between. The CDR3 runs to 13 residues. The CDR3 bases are TGTGCCAGTAGTCCAGGGAACAATCAGCCCCAGCATTTT. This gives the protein CASSPGNNQPQHF. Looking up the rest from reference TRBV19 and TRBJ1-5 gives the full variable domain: DGGITQSPKYLFRKEGQNVTLSCEQNLNHDAMYWYRQDPGQGLRLIYYSQIVNDFQKGDIAEGYSVSREKKESFPLTVTSAQKNPTAFYLCASSPGNNQPQHFGDGTRLSIL.

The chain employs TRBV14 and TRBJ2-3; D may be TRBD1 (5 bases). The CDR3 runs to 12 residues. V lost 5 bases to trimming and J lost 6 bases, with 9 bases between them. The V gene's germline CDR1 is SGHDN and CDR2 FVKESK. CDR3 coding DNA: TGTGCCAGCAGCTACAACAGGGATACGCAGTATTTT. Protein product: CASSYNRDTQYF.

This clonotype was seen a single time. The CDR3 is CASTRGQGVTGELFF. The CDR3 DNA reads TGCGCCAGCACCCGGGGGCAGGGCGTTACCGGGGAGCTGTTTTTT. The chain has TRBV5-1 and TRBJ2-2; either TRBD1 or TRBD2 may supply D (6 bases each). The CDR3 runs to 15 residues. V lost 6 bases and J 5 bases, leaving 17 bases between the germline ends. Per germline, CDR1 SGHRS and CDR2 YFSETQ.

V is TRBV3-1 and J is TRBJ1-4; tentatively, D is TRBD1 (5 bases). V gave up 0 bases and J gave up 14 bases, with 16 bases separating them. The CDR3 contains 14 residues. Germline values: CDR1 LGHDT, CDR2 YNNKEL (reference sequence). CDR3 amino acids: CASSQELQGGWLFF. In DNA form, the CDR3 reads TGTGCCAGCAGCCAAGAGTTGCAGGGAGGCTGGCTGTTTTTT.